The 7 T cell receptor beta chains given below trace back to one sample, sequenced in a study of human T cells and chemical hapten exposure. Using its own MiXCR run on the RACE reads, TCRdb lists one record per CDR3 protein. The table includes about 400,000 distinct CDR3 sequences, 6% to 7% detected once. Time point given: patch test 2, 6 weeks after DPC sensitization. This sample's treatment: therapeutic diphenylcyclopropenone sensitization with weekly scalp DPC. Here the sequenced sample was whole blood, taken in connection with sensitization to the hapten diphenylcyclopropenone (DPC). These receptors all come from a woman younger than 30 with alopecia areata. Some clones in this sample may be carry-over from other donors' samples.

This clonotype has ten or more counts. The genes are TRBV20-1 and TRBJ2-3, with 11 bases matching TRBD2. CDR3 length: 17 residues. Germline CDR1 reads DFQATT; CDR2 reads SNEGSKA (reference sequence). V dropped 2 bases and J dropped 0; count of bases not matched to a gene: 7. The chain's CDR3 is CSARPSGGHSSTDTQYF. CDR3 nucleotides: TGCAGTGCTAGACCTAGCGGGGGGCACTCTAGCACAGATACGCAGTATTTT.

V is TRBV4-3 and J is TRBJ2-2; 7 positions match TRBD2. The germline CDR1 and CDR2 sequences are LGHNA and YSLEER. V lost 4 bases to trimming and J lost 3 bases; unmatched junction nucleotides: 8. The CDR3 is 16 amino acids. The CDR3 protein is CASSLGLVRDTGELFF. The CDR3 bases are TGCGCCAGCAGCCTTGGACTAGTTCGGGACACCGGGGAGCTGTTTTTT.

The rearrangement joins TRBV20-1 to TRBJ1-1; D unclear. V was trimmed by 0 bases and J by 6 bases, leaving 11 bases between them. CDR1 is DFQATT, CDR2 SNEGSKA, per germline (reference sequence). The CDR3 consists of 13 residues. CDR3 bases: TGCAGTGCTAGAGAGCGGGTTGGCGCTGAAGCTTTCTTT. Protein sequence: CSARERVGAEAFF.

This clonotype came up a few times. The chain uses TRBV10-3 and TRBJ2-7; D might be TRBD1 (5 bases). Trimming stripped 8 bases from V and 1 base from J, with 12 bases between. Germline V CDR1 and CDR2: ENHRY, SYGVKD. The CDR3 consists of 13 residues. The chain's CDR3 is CAIGKGPSYEQYF. DNA for the CDR3: TGTGCCATCGGTAAGGGGCCTTCCTACGAGCAGTACTTC.

This clonotype was counted ten times or more. This chain joins TRBV6-5 and TRBJ1-1; the match to TRBD1 covers 9 bases. Germline lookup yields CDR1 MNHEY and CDR2 SVGAGI. The CDR3 spans 17 residues. Trimming at V came to 2 bases and at J to 1 base, leaving 8 bases not matched to a gene. The CDR3 nucleotides read TGTGCCAGCAGTTACGCCACAGGGGGCCGATGGAACACTGAAGCTTTCTTT. Amino acid sequence: CASSYATGGRWNTEAFF.

This clonotype came up a few times. The chain links TRBV3-1 to TRBJ1-2; TRBD1 matches 7 bases. Trimming removed 6 bases from V and 7 bases from J; junction bases left unmatched: 8. The CDR3 runs to 13 residues. Germline V gives CDR1 LGHDT, CDR2 YNNKEL (reference sequence). The CDR3 loop is CASRPDRTGGYTF. In nucleotides, the CDR3 is TGTGCCAGCAGGCCCGACAGGACAGGTGGCTACACCTTC.

This clonotype was detected many times. The chain couples TRBV2 to TRBJ2-3; tentative D call: TRBD2 (6 bases). Trimming shortened V by 8 bases and J by 6 bases, and 18 bases separated the two germline ends. The length of the CDR3 is 14 residues. Germline CDR1 is SNHLY and CDR2 is FYNNEI. The CDR3 DNA reads as TGTGCCAGCGGTCCGGGGGTCGGAGGGGATACGCAGTATTTT. Its translation is CASGPGVGGDTQYF. The variable domain in full, completed from reference TRBV2 and TRBJ2-3, reads EPEVTQTPSHQVTQMGQEVILRCVPISNHLYFYWYRQILGQKVEFLVSFYNNEISEKSEIFDDQFSVERPDGSNFTLKIRSTKLEDSAMYFCASGPGVGGDTQYFGPGTRLTVL.